This TCR beta chain came from a study of blood T cell repertoires in COVID-19. Germline CDR1 and CDR2: SNHLY and FYNNEI. Trimming removed 2 bases at V and 5 bases at J, with 10 bases between. CDR3 length: 15 residues. Assay: immunoSEQ multiplex PCR; the TCRdb copy retains only in-frame clones and omits some. The sample shows hundreds of thousands of clones, around 87% of them seen only once. Sequenced sample: peripheral blood. The rearrangement uses TRBV2 and TRBJ1-6; D possibly corresponds to TRBD1 (6 bases). This sequence was found in a woman aged 45-65 years with COVID-19, enrolled during active disease. The CDR3 DNA reads as TGTGCCAGCAGTGAAACGACAGGCCATAATTCACCCCTCCACTTT. Amino acid sequence: CASSETTGHNSPLHF. The variable domain in full, completed from reference TRBV2 and TRBJ1-6, reads EPEVTQTPSHQVTQMGQEVILRCVPISNHLYFYWYRQILGQKVEFLVSFYNNEISEKSEIFDDQFSVERPDGSNFTLKIRSTKLEDSAMYFCASSETTGHNSPLHFGNGTRLTVT.